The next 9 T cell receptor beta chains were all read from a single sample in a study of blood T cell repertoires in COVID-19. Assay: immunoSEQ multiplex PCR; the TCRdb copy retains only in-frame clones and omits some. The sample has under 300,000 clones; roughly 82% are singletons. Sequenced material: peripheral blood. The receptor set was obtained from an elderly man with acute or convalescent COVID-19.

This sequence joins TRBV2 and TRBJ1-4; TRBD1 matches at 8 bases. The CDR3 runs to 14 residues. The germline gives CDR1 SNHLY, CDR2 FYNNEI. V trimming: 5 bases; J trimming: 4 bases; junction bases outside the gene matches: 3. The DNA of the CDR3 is TGTGCCAGCAGTAGGACAGGGATTAATGAAAAACTGTTTTTT. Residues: CASSRTGINEKLFF.

The CDR3 protein is CASSLTFQAKETQYF. In DNA form, the CDR3 reads TGTGCCAGCAGCTTGACCTTCCAGGCAAAAGAGACCCAGTACTTC. The V gene is TRBV5-4, the J gene TRBJ2-5; D gene ambiguous. The CDR3 extends over 15 amino acids. CDR1 and CDR2 (germline): SGHNT, YYREEE (reference sequence). Trimming took 1 base from V and 3 from J, leaving 13 bases between them.

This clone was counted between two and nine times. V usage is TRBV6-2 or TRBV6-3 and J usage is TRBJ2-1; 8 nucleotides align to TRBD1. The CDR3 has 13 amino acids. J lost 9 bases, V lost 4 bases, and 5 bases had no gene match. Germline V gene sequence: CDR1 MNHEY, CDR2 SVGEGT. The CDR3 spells CASSLTGDSEQFF. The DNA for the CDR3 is TGTGCCAGCAGTTTGACAGGGGATAGTGAGCAGTTCTTC.

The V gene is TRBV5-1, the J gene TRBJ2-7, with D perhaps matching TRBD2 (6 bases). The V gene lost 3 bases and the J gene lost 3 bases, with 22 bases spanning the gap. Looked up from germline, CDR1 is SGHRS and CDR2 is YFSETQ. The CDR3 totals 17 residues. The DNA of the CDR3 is TGCGCCAGCAGCTGGACGATGGACGCCTCGGGAGTCTACGAGCAGTACTTC. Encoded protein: CASSWTMDASGVYEQYF.

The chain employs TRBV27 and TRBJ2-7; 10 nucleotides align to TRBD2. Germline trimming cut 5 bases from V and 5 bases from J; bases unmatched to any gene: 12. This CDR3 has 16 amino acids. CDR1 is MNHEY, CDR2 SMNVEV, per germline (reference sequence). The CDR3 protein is CASSPPSPSGRHEQYF. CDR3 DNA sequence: TGTGCCAGCAGTCCCCCCTCCCCTAGCGGGAGACACGAGCAGTACTTC.

The CDR3 DNA follows: TGTGCCACCAGTGTCGGGAGGGCCGTCGACAATGAGCAGTTCTTC. The encoded protein is CATSVGRAVDNEQFF. The genes are TRBV24-1 and TRBJ2-1, with 8 bases lining up with TRBD2. Germline CDR1 KGHDR, CDR2 SFDVKD. J was trimmed by 5 bases and V by 5 bases; bases with no gene match: 7. CDR3 length: 15 amino acids.

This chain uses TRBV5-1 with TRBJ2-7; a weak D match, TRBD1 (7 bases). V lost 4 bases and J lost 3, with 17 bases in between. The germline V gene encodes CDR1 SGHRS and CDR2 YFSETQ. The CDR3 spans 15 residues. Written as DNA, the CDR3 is TGCGCCAGCAGCAGGACCGGGACAGCGGGCTACGAGCAGTACTTC. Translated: CASSRTGTAGYEQYF. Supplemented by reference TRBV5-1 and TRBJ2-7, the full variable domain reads KAGVTQTPRYLIKTRGQQVTLSCSPISGHRSVSWYQQTPGQGLQFLFEYFSETQRNKGNFPGRFSGRQFSNSRSEMNVSTLELGDSALYLCASSRTGTAGYEQYFGPGTRLTVT.

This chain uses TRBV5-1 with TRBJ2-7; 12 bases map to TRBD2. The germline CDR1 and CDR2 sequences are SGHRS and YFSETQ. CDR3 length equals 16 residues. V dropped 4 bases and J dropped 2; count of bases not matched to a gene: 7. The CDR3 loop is CASSPGLAGLTYEQYF. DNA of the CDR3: TGCGCCAGCAGCCCTGGACTAGCGGGGTTAACCTACGAGCAGTACTTC.

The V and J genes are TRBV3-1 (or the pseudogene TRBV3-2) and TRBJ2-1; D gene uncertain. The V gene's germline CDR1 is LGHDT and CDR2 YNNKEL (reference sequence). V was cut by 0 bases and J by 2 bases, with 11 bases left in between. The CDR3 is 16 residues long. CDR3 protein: CASSQEWSETYNEQFF. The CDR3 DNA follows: TGTGCCAGCAGCCAAGAATGGAGTGAAACCTACAATGAGCAGTTCTTC.